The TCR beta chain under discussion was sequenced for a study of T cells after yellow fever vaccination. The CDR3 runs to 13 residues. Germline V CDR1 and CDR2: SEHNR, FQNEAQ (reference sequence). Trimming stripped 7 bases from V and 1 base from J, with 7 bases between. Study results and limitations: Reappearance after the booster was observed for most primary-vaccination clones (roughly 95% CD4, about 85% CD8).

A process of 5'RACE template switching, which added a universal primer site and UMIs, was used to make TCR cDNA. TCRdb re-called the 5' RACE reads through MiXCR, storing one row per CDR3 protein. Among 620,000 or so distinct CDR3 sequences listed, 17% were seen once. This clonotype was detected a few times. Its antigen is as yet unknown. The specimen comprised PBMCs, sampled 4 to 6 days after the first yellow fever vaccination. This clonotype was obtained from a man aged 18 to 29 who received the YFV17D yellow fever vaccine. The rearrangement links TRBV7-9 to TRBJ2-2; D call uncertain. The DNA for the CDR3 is TGTGCCAGCAACCTTTGGAACACCGGGGAGCTGTTTTTT. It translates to CASNLWNTGELFF.